This T cell receptor beta chain was profiled in a study of shared clonotypes between healthy human individuals. Across the whole study: Aged between 18 and 49, the donors were a couple of women and three men. Overall study findings and caveats: Represented diversity, genetic and exposure-history alike, was limited by few donors.

Concerning this clone itself: Its specificity is not known.

The authors sequenced unsorted PBMC DNA on ten immunoSEQ deep assay plates. Using immunoSEQ multiplex PCR, the repertoire was profiled, and TCRdb retains in-frame clones only, with some absent. The table lists 400,000 to 550,000 clones, roughly 85% of them singletons. Donors were healthy HIV-negative adults without recent acute infections or vaccinations. The CDR3 spans 13 residues. Per germline, CDR1 ENHRY and CDR2 SYGVKD. The J segment lost 8 bases and the V segment lost 4 bases, leaving 5 bases of the junction unmatched. The sequencing input was PBMCs. This rearrangement joins TRBV10-3 to TRBJ1-2; the match to TRBD1 covers 9 bases. The sequence was obtained from a middle-aged woman in good health. Some clones in this sample may be carry-over from other donors' samples. The CDR3 sequence is CAISVTGGDGYTF. The CDR3 DNA sequence: TGTGCCATCAGTGTTACAGGGGGCGACGGCTACACCTTC.